This TCR beta chain was captured in a study of T-cell memory formation after mild COVID-19 (dated by TCRdb to the early 2020s). Background for the entire study: TCR sequence clusters from the two donors were largely donor specific. In a couple of donors, T-cell clones that expanded and contracted after mild COVID-19 were followed by sequencing TCRalpha and TCRbeta repertoires longitudinally. Two young, previously healthy adult volunteers made up the cohort, one male and one female. Here is what the overall study found, with its caveats: The study included only a couple of mild cases, and larger cohorts that include severe cases with pre-infection samples were judged to be necessary. The detection of some responding clones in pre-infection memory suggests that pre-existing cross-reactive memory T cells joined the SARS-CoV-2 response. SARS-CoV-2 specificity of the second-wave clones peaking on day 37 was not confirmed. Contracting CD4+ clones were located mainly in the CM and EM memory subsets, whereas CD8+ clones were found to be enriched in EMRA. Clones contracting from day 15 to 85 had balanced CD4/CD8 phenotypes, while a second wave expanding from day 15 to 37 was biased towards CD4+.

CDR1 and CDR2 were assigned from the germline V gene as SGHTA and FQGNSA. V is trimmed back by 2 bases and J by 0 bases, and the junction contains 6 bases that no gene match accounts for. The CDR3 runs 18 amino acids, cysteine and phenylalanine included. Only the CDR3 region is kept as DNA, spanning 54 bases read in frame from base 1. As concerns this clonotype: Its antigen is currently not known. Base qualities were left out, and no much larger clone turns up one base away.

The reads were generated on an Illumina NovaSeq 6000. TCRalpha and TCRbeta cDNA libraries were built by 5'RACE with constant-segment primers, adding sample barcodes and unique molecular identifiers. RNA was extracted from every sample with Trizol reagent. The libraries were amplified in two PCR steps, and the second step added a second sample barcode and Illumina TruSeq adapters. The libraries were sequenced on an Illumina NovaSeq using 2 x 150 bp paired-end reads. As for how the authors treated the data: Demultiplexing of reads and collapsing into UMI-guided consensus sequences were performed with migec v1.2.7. Using mixcr v2.1.11, the UMI consensuses were aligned to TRA and TRB V and J templates and assembled into clonotypes. A clonotype was counted as expanded or contracted only when both edgeR and NoisET called the clonotype significant, with the noise models trained on biological replicates. edgeR calls used a false discovery rate-adjusted p below 0.01 and a log2 fold-change threshold of 1. As an exploratory analysis of dynamics, max-normalized trajectories of the 1000 most abundant clonotypes were examined with PCA combined with hierarchical clustering. Separately sequenced CD4+ and CD8+ repertoires were used to assign a CD4 or CD8 phenotype to each responding clone. The public sequencing data were trimmed at Q25 with fastp and processed into clonotypes with MiXCR by TCRdb, which kept only in-frame beta chains. Identical CDR3 proteins give one entry, which carries the most common genes and DNA. Clone size and V and J calls follow TCRdb, not the original study. The sample profile shows 150,000 to 200,000 distinct CDR3 sequences; less than 40% of them were found once. The ten top clones hold about 12% of the sample.

Ficoll-Paque density gradient centrifugation was the method used to isolate PBMCs. The chain couples TRBV7-2 to TRBJ2-6, and 8 bases in between align with TRBD2. The material sequenced was PBMCs or a T cell subset sorted from them (not recorded which). The sequence was collected from an adult woman who had mild COVID-19 (a few samples of this study predate the infection). The sample titles of this study are shuffled in the database, so cell type and time point are left out; the donor was told from shared clones. The base sequence is TGTGCCAGCAGCTTACGGGTAGCGGGGAGCTCTGGGGCCAACGTCCTGACTTTC. Its coded protein is CASSLRVAGSSGANVLTF.